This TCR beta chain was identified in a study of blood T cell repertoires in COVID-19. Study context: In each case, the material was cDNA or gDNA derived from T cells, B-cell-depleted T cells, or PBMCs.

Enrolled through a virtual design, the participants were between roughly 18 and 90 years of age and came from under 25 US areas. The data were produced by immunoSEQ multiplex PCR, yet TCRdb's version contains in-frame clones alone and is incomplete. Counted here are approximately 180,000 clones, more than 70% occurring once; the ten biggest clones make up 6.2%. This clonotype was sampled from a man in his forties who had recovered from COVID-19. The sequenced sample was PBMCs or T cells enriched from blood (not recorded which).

CDR3 bases: TGCAGCGTTGATTGGGACAGCCAGTTCTTC. Its translation: CSVDWDSQFF. The gene calls are TRBV29-1 and TRBJ2-1; 7 nucleotides align to TRBD1. The germline gives CDR1 SQVTM, CDR2 ANQGSEA. This CDR3 spans 10 amino acids. The V gene end was trimmed by 3 bases and the J gene end by 13 bases; junction bases not matched to a gene: 3.